This TCR beta chain was observed in a study of blood T cell repertoires in COVID-19. This clone was counted at least ten times. Only in-frame clones appear in the TCRdb table, and some are missing; sequencing was by immunoSEQ multiplex PCR. The table lists about 91,000 clones, more than 75% of them singletons. The V segment lost 7 bases and the J segment 3 bases; nucleotides outside the gene matches: 4. The germline gives CDR1 LNHDA, CDR2 SQIVND (reference sequence). This CDR3 has 13 residues. The TCR was taken from a man aged 50-60 years with active or convalescent COVID-19. The rearrangement links TRBV19 to TRBJ1-1; 8 nucleotides line up with TRBD1. Sequenced: peripheral blood. CDR3 sequence: CASIKTGDTEAFF. CDR3 nucleotides: TGTGCCAGTATAAAGACAGGGGACACTGAAGCTTTCTTT.